This record covers a single TCR beta chain. The antigen is not known. This specimen belongs to a study of cytomegalovirus exposure and HLA in healthy donors. Turning to the study itself: Later analysis reported that the approximately 110 validation repertoires shared the platform of the approximately 670 first-cohort repertoires. Study-wide points: In vitro assays verified that a few CMV-associated chains recognized CMV antigens specifically.

The approximately 120-subject validation cohort, separate from the roughly 670-subject first cohort, included the donors. The protocol was immunoSEQ multiplex PCR, while the TCRdb copy is restricted to in-frame clones and leaves out a portion. The sample has 150,000 to 200,000 clones; 80% to 85% are singletons. CDR1 and CDR2 from the germline V gene are KGHSH and LQKENI. Trimming took off 6 bases at V and 8 bases at J, with 16 bases between the two ends. This CDR3 contains 13 residues. The clonotype originates from a young woman in good health and CMV-seropositive. Sequencing was carried out using PBMCs. This chain uses TRBV18 with TRBJ2-5; D is unclear. The CDR3 bases are TGTGCCAGCTCCGAGATGAGAGGTAACACCCAGTACTTC. Protein sequence: CASSEMRGNTQYF.